This note documents a single TCR beta chain sequence. What it binds is not known. The study ran its PCR with 60 Vbeta and 13 Jbeta primers. Profiled with immunoSEQ multiplex PCR; TCRdb holds only in-frame clones, not every one. The repertoire holds roughly 68,000 clones, with roughly 80% as singletons. The data stem from a study of cytomegalovirus exposure and HLA in healthy donors. All the people who gave samples were healthy bone marrow donors. Study-wide points: A list of 164 TCR beta chains associated with cytomegalovirus was given. TCR beta V- and J-gene trimming, according to a later analysis, was linked to a missense DCLRE1C variant. Presence/absence analyses took donor sequencing depth as roughly uniform.

The V gene's germline CDR1 is PRHDT and CDR2 FYEKMQ (reference sequence). The length of the CDR3 is 13 residues. V was clipped by 0 bases and J by 3 bases, with 6 bases between them. The TCR was taken from a male donor in good health and CMV-seropositive. The sample comprised PBMCs. The chain joins TRBV13 to TRBJ2-7; D ambiguous. CDR3 DNA sequence: TGTGCCAGCAGCTTAGGCCTAGGCTACGAGCAGTACTTC. Translating gives CASSLGLGYEQYF.